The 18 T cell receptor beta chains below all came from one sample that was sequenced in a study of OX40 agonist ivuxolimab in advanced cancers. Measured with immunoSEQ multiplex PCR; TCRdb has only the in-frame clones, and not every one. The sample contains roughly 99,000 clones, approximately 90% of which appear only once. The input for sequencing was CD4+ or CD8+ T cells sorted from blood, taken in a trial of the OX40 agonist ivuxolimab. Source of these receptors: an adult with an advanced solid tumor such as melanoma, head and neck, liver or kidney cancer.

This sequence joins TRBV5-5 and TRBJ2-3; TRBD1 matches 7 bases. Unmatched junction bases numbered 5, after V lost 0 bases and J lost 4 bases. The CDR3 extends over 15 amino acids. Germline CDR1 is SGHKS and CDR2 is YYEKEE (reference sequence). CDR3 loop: CASSLDRGFPDTQYF. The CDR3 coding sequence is TGTGCCAGCAGCTTGGACAGGGGTTTCCCAGATACGCAGTATTTT.

The DNA for the CDR3 is TGTGCCTGGAGTCCCGGACTAGCGGGCACAGATACGCAGTATTTT. It encodes CAWSPGLAGTDTQYF. The chain uses TRBV30 and TRBJ2-3, with TRBD2 matching over 10 bases. CDR1 is GTSNPN, CDR2 SVGIG, per germline (reference sequence). The trim removed 2 bases at V and 1 base at J, leaving 3 bases unmatched. The CDR3 consists of 15 residues.

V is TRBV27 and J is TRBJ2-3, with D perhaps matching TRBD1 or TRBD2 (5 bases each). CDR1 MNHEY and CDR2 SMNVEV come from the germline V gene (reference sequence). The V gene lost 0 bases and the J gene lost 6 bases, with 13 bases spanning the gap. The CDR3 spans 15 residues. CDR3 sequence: CASSLSIRGVDTQYF. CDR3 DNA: TGTGCCAGCAGTTTATCGATAAGGGGAGTGGATACGCAGTATTTT.

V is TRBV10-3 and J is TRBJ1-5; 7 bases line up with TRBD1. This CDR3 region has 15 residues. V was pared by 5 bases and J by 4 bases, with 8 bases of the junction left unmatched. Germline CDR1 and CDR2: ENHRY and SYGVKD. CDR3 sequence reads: CAISTGAQINQPQHF. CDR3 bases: TGTGCCATCAGTACAGGGGCCCAGATTAATCAGCCCCAGCATTTT.

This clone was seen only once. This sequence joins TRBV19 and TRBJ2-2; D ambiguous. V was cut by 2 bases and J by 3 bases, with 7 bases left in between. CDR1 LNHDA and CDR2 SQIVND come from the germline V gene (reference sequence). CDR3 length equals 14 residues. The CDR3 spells CASSIPAYTGELFF. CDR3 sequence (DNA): TGTGCCAGTAGTATACCAGCCTACACCGGGGAGCTGTTTTTT.

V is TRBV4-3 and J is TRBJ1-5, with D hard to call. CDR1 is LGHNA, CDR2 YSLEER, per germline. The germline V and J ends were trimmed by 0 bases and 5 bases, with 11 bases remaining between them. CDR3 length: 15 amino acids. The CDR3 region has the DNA TGCGCCAGCAGCCAAGATCGCAGTGTATATCAGCCCCAGCATTTT. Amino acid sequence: CASSQDRSVYQPQHF.

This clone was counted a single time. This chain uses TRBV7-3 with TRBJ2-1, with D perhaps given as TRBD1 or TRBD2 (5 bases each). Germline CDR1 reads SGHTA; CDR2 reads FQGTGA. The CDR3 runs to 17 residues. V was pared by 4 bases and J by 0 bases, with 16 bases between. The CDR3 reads CASSSGTGRASYNEQFF. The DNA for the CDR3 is TGTGCCAGCAGCTCGGGGACCGGGCGGGCCTCCTACAATGAGCAGTTCTTC.

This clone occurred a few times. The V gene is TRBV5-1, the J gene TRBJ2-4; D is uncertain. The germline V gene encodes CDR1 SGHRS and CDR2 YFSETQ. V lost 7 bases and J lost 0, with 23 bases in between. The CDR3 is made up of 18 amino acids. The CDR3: CASLSPLIRLLAKNIQYF. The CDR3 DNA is TGCGCCAGCCTTTCCCCTCTCATTAGACTTCTAGCCAAAAACATTCAGTACTTC.

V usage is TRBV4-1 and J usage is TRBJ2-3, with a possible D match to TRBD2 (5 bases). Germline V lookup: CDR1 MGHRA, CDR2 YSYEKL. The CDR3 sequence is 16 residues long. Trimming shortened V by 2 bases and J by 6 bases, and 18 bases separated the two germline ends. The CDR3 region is CASSQTPREPGDTQYF. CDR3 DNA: TGCGCCAGCAGCCAAACACCTCGGGAACCCGGGGATACGCAGTATTTT.

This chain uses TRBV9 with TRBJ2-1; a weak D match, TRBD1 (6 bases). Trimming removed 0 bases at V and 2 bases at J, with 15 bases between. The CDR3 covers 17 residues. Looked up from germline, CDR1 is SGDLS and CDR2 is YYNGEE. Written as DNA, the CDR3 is TGTGCCAGCAGCGTAGTCTTGTCAGGGGCTACCTACAATGAGCAGTTCTTC. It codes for CASSVVLSGATYNEQFF.

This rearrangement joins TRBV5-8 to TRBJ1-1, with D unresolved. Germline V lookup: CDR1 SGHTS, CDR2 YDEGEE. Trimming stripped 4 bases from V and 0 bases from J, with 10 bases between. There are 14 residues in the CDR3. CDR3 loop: CASSAGAMNTEAFF. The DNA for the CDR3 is TGTGCCAGCAGCGCGGGAGCAATGAACACTGAAGCTTTCTTT.

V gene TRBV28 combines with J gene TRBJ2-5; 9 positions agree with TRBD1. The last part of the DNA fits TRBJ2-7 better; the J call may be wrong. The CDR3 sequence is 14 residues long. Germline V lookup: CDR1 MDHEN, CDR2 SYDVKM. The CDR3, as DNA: TGTGCCAGCAATCTGGGGGACAGGGACTACGAGCAGTACTTC. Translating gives CASNLGDRDYEQYF.

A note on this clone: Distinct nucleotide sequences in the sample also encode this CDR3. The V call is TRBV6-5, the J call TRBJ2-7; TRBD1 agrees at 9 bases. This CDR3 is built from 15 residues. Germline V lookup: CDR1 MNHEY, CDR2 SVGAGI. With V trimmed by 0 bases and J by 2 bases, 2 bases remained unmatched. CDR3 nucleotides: TGTGCCAGCAGTTACTCAGGGACAGGGACCTACGAGCAGTACTTC. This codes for CASSYSGTGTYEQYF.

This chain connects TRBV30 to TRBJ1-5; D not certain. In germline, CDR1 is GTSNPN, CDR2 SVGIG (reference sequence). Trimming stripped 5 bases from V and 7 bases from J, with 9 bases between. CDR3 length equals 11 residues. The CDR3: CAWGAHQPQHF. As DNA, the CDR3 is TGTGCCTGGGGAGCACACCAGCCCCAGCATTTT.

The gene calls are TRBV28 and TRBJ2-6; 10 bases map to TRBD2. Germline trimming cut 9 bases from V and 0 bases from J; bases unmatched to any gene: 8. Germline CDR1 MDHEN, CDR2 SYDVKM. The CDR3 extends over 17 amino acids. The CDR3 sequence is CASIAGGTSSGANVLTF. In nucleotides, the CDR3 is TGTGCCAGTATAGCGGGGGGAACAAGCTCTGGGGCCAACGTCCTGACTTTC.

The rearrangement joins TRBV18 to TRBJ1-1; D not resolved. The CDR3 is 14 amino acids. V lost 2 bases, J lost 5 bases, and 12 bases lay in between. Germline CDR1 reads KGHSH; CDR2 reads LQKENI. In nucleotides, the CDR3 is TGTGCCAGCTCACCAGCCCCGGGGAGAACTGAAGCTTTCTTT. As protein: CASSPAPGRTEAFF.

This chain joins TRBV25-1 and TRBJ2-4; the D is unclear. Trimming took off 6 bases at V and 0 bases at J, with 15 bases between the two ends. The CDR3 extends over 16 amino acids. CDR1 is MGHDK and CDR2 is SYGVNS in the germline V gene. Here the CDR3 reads CASRRNWVRAKNIQYF. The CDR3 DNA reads TGTGCCAGCAGAAGAAACTGGGTGAGAGCCAAAAACATTCAGTACTTC.

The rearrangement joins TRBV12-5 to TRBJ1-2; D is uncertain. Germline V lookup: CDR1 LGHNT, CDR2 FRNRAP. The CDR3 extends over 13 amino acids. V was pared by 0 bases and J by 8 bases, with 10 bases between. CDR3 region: CASGLVQIVGYTF. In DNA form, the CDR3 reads TGTGCTAGTGGTTTGGTCCAAATAGTCGGCTACACCTTC.